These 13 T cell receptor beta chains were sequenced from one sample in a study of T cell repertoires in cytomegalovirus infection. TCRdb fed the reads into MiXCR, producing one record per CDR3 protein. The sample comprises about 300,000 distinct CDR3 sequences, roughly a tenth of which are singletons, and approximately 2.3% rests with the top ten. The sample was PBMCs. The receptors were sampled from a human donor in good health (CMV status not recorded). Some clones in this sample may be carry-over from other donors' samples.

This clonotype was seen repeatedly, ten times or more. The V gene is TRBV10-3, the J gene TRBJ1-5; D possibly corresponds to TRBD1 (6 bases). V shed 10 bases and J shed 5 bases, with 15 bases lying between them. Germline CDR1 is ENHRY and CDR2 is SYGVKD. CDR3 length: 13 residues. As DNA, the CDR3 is TGTGCCACCGGGGGGGGCCTAGATCAGCCCCAGCATTTT. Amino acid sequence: CATGGGLDQPQHF.

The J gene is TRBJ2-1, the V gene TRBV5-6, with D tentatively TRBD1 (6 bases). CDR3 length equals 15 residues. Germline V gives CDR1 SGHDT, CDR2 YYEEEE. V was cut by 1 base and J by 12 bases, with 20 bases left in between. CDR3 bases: TGTGCCAGCAGCTTGCTACAGGGAATTGTTAGCCCGCAGTTCTTC. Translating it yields CASSLLQGIVSPQFF.

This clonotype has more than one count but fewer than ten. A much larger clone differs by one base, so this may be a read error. The CDR3 sequence is CAISDRAGSTDTQYF. CDR3 DNA: TGTGCCATCAGTGACAGGGCAGGGAGCACAGATACGCAGTATTTT. The chain combines TRBV10-3 with TRBJ2-3; a possible D gene is TRBD1 (5 bases). This CDR3 comprises 15 residues. V was clipped by 3 bases and J by 0 bases, with 10 bases between them. Germline CDR1 and CDR2: ENHRY and SYGVKD.

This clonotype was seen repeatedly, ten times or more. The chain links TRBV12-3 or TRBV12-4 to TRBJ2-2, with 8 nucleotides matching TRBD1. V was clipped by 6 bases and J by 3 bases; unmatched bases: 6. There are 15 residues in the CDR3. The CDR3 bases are TGTGCCAGCAGCCAAGGACAGGGCTACACCGGGGAGCTGTTTTTT. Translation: CASSQGQGYTGELFF.

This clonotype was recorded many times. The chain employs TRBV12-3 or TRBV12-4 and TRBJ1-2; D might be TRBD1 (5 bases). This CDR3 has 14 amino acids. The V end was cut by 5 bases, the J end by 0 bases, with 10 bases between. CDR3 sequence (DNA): TGTGCCAGCAGTCCCGGGGGACCTAACTATGGCTACACCTTC. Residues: CASSPGGPNYGYTF.

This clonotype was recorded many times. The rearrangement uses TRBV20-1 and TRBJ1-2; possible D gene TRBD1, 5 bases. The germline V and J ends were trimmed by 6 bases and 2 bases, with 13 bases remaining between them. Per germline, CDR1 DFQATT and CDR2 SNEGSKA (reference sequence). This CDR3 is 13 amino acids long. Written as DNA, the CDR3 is TGCAGTGCCCCTCGACAGCGCAACTATGGCTACACCTTC. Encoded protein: CSAPRQRNYGYTF.

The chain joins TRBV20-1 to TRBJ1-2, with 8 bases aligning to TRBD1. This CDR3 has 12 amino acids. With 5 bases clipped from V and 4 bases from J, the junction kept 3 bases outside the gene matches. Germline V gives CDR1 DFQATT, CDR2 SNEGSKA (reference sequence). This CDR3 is CSAFTGGYGYTF. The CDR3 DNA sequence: TGCAGTGCTTTTACAGGGGGCTATGGCTACACCTTC.

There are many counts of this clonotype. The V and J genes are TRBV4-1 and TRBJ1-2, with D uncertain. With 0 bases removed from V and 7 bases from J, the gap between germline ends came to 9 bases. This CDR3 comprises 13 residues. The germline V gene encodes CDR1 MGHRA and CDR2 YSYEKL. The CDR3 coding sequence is TGCGCCAGCAGCCAAGATCCCGCAACTGGCTACACCTTC. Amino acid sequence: CASSQDPATGYTF.

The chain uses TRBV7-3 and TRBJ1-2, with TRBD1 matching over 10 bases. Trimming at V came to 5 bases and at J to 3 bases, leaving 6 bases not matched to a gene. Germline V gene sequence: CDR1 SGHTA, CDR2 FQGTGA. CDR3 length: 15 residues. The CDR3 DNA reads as TGTGCCAGCAGCACCTCGGGGACAGGGGACTATGGCTACACCTTC. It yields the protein CASSTSGTGDYGYTF.

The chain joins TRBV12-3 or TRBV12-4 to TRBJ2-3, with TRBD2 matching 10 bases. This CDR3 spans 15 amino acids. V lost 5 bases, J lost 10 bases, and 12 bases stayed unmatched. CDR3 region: CASSASGGVSGPQYF. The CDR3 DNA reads TGTGCCAGCAGTGCCAGCGGGGGGGTAAGCGGGCCGCAGTATTTT.

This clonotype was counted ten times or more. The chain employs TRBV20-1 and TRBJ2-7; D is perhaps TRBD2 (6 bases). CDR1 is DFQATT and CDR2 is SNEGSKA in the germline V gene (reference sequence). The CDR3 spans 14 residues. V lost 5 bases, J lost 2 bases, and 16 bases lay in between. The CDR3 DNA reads TGCAGTGCTCCACCGCGCGGGGTGGCCTACGAGCAGTACTTC. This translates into CSAPPRGVAYEQYF.

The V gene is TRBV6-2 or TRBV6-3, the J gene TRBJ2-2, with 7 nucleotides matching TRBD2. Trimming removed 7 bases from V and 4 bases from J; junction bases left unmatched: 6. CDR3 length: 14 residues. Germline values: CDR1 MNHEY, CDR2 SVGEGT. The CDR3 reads CASKLTGGTGELFF. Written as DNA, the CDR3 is TGTGCCAGCAAGCTCACGGGGGGCACCGGGGAGCTGTTTTTT.

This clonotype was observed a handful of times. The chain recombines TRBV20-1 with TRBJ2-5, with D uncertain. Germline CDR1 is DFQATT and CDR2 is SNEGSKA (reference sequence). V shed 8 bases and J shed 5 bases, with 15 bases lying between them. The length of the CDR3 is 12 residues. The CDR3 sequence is CSLAPGRETQYF. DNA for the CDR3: TGCAGTTTGGCCCCTGGTAGGGAGACCCAGTACTTC.